The source of this T cell receptor beta chain is a study of blood T cell repertoires in COVID-19. Looking at the study overall: Samples of COVID-19 (acute and convalescent) were obtained from the United States, Italy and Spain.

As handled by the study authors: It was from reference gene primer amplification that nucleated cell counts were estimated. Profiled with immunoSEQ multiplex PCR; TCRdb holds only in-frame clones, not every one. V and J calls plus clone size are reproduced from that table; the DNA served to infer D and trimming. The sample contains around 15,000 clones, about 87% of which appear only once. The source of this sequence is a human donor in a cohort sampled during active COVID-19. Source material: peripheral blood.

In DNA, the CDR3 is TGTGCCAGCAGCGTAGGAGATTTGAGGGGGGAAAAACTGTTTTTT. Protein product: CASSVGDLRGEKLFF. The V gene is TRBV9, the J gene TRBJ1-4; D is perhaps TRBD1 (6 bases). Trimming shortened V by 0 bases and J by 8 bases, and 14 bases separated the two germline ends. Germline V gene sequence: CDR1 SGDLS, CDR2 YYNGEE. The CDR3 is 15 amino acids. Combining the CDR3 with reference TRBV9 and TRBJ1-4 gives the whole variable domain DSGVTQTPKHLITATGQRVTLRCSPRSGDLSVYWYQQSLDQGLQFLIQYYNGEERAKGNILERFSAQQFPDLHSELNLSSLELGDSALYFCASSVGDLRGEKLFFGSGTQLSVL.